This TCR beta chain is drawn from a study of radiotherapy plus CTLA-4 blockade in lung cancer. Background on the study: Among patients, approximately 17% showed objective responses, and around 30% had disease control. Overall study findings and caveats: In blood, after radiotherapy plus ipilimumab, tumor-derived TCR clones expanded.

The CDR3 runs 13 residues. Trimming left V 8 bases short and J 1 base short, with 10 bases between. Germline-derived CDR1 and CDR2 are MNHNS and SASEGT. As concerns this clone: Antigen unknown.

The assay was immunoSEQ multiplex PCR, and TCRdb's table has in-frame clones only and misses some. This table has tens of thousands of clones, approximately 76% appearing once. V gene TRBV6-1 combines with J gene TRBJ2-3; tentatively, D is TRBD1 (5 bases). The sequences come from peripheral blood, collected from a patient treated with radiotherapy plus ipilimumab. The TCR was taken from a human donor with non-small cell lung cancer who had a complete response to radiotherapy plus ipilimumab. CDR3 region: CASWGPRTDTQYF. Here the CDR3 DNA reads TGTGCCAGCTGGGGCCCGCGCACAGATACGCAGTATTTT.